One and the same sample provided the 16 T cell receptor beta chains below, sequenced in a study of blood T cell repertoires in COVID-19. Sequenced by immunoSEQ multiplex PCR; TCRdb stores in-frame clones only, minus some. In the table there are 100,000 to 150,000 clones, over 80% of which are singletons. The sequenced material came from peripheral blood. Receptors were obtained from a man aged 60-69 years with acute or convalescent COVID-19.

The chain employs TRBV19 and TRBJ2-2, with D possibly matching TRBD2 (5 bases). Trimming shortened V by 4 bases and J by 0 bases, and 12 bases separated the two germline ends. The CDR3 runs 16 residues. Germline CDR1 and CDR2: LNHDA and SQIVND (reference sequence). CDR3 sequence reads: CASSKRAVANTGELFF. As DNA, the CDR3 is TGTGCCAGTAGTAAGAGGGCGGTGGCGAACACCGGGGAGCTGTTTTTT.

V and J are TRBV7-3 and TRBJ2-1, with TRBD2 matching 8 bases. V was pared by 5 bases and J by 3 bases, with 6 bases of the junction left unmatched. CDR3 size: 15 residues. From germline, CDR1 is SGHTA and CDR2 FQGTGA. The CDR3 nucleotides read TGTGCCAGCAGCCCCGGGAGGGCGGACTACAATGAGCAGTTCTTC. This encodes CASSPGRADYNEQFF.

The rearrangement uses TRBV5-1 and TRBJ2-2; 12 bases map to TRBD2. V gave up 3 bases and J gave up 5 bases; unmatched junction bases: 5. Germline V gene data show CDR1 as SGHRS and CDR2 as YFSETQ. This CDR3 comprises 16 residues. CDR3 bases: TGCGCCAGCAGCTCCCTAGCGGGAGGGGGTACCGGGGAGCTGTTTTTT. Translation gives CASSSLAGGGTGELFF.

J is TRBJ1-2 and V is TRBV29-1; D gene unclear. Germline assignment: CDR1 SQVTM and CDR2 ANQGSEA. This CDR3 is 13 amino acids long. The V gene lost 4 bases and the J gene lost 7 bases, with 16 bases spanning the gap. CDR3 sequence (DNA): TGCAGCGTTGTTCGAACAGCGGGCATTGGCTACACCTTC. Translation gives CSVVRTAGIGYTF. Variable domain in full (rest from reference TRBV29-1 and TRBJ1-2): SAVISQKPSRDICQRGTSLTIQCQVDSQVTMMFWYRQQPGQSLTLIATANQGSEATYESGFVIDKFPISRPNLTFSTLTVSNMSPEDSSIYLCSVVRTAGIGYTFGSGTRLTVV.

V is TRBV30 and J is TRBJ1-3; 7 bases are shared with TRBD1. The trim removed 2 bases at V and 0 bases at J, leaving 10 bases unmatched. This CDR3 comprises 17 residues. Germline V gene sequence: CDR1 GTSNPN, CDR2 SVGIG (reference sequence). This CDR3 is CAWSYRQGPSSGNTIYF. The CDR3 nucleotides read TGTGCCTGGAGTTATCGACAGGGACCAAGCTCTGGAAACACCATATATTTT.

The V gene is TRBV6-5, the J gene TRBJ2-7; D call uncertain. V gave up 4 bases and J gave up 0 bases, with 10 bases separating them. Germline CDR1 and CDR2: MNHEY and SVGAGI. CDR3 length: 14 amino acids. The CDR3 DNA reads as TGTGCCAGCAGTTCCCTCCGCGGCTCCTACGAGCAGTACTTC. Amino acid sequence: CASSSLRGSYEQYF.

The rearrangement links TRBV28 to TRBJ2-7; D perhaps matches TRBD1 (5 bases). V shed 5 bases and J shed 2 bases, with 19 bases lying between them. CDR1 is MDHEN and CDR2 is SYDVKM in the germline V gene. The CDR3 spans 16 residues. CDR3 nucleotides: TGTGCCAGCAGTCCCCAGGACAAAAAAGGAGCCTACGAGCAGTACTTC. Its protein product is CASSPQDKKGAYEQYF.

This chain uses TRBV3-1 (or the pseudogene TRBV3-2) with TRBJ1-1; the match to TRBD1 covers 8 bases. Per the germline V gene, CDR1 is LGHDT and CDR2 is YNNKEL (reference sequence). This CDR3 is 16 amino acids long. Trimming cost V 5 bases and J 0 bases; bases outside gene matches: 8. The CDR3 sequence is CASSSRTGRMNTEAFF. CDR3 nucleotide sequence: TGTGCCAGCAGCTCTCGGACAGGGCGAATGAACACTGAAGCTTTCTTT.

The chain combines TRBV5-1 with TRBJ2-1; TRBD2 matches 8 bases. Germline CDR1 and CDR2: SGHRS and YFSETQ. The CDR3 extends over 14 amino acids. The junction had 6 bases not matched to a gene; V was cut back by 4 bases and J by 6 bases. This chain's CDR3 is CASSPISGGNEQFF. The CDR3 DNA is TGCGCCAGCAGCCCTATAAGCGGGGGCAATGAGCAGTTCTTC.

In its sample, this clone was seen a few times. CDR3 amino acids: CASSERARDQPQHF. In nucleotides, the CDR3 is TGTGCCAGCAGTGAGCGGGCGCGAGATCAGCCCCAGCATTTT. The V call is TRBV25-1, the J call TRBJ1-5; no definite D call. Trimming shortened V by 3 bases and J by 5 bases, and 11 bases separated the two germline ends. CDR1 and CDR2 from the germline V gene are MGHDK and SYGVNS. This CDR3 is 14 amino acids long.

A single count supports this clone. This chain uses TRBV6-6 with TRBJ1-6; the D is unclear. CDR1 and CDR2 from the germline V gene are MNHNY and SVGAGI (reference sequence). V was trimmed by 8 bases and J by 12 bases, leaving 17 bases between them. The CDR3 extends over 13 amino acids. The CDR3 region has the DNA TGTGCCAGCTCGGGTGAGGGTACGGGACCCCTCCACTTT. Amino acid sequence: CASSGEGTGPLHF.

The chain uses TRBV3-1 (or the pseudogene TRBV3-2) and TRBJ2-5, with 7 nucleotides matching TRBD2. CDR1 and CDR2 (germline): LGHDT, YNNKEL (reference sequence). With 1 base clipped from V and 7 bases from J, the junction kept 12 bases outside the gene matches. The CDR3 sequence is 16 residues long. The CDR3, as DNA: TGTGCCAGCAGCCAAGGGGTGTCGGGGGGACCAGCGACCCAGTACTTC. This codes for CASSQGVSGGPATQYF.

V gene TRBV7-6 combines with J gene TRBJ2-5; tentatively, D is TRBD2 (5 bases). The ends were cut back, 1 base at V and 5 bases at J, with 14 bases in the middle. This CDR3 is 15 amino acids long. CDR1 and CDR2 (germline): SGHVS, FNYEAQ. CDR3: CASSLVWGVAETQYF. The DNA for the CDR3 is TGTGCCAGCAGCTTAGTCTGGGGAGTTGCGGAGACCCAGTACTTC.

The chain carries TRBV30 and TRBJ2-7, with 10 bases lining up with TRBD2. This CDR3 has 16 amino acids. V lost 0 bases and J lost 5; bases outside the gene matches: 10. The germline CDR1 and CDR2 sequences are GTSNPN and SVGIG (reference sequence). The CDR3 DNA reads TGTGCCTGGAGTGTACCGGGGGCTAGCGGGAGAAACGAGCAGTACTTC. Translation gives CAWSVPGASGRNEQYF.

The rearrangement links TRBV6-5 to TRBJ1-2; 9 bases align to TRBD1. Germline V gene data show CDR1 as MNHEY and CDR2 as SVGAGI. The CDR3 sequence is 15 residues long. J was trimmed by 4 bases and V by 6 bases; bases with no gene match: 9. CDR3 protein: CASRGDRASSYGYTF. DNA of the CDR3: TGTGCCAGCAGGGGGGACAGGGCATCCTCCTATGGCTACACCTTC.

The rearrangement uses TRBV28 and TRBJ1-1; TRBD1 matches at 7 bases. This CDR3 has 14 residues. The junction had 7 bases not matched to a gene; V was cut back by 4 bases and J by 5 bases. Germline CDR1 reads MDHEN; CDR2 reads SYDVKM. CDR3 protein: CASSSEDRETEAFF. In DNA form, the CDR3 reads TGTGCCAGCAGTTCCGAAGACAGGGAAACTGAAGCTTTCTTT.